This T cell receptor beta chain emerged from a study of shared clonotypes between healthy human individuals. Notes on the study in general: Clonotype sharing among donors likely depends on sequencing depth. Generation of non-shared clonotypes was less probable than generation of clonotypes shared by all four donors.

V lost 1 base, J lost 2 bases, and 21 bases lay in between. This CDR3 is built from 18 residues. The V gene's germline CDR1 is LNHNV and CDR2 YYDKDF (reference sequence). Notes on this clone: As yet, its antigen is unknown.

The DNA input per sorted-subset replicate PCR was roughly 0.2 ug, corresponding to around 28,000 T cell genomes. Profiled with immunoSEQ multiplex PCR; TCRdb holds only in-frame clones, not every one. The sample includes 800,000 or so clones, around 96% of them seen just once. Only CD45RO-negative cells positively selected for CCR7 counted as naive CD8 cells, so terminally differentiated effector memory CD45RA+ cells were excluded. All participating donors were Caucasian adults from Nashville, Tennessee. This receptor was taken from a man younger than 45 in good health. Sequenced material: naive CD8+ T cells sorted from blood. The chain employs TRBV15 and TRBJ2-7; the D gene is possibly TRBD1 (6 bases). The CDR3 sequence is CATSRGGTGYETPYEQYF. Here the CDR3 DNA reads TGTGCCACCAGCAGAGGCGGCACAGGGTATGAGACACCCTACGAGCAGTACTTC. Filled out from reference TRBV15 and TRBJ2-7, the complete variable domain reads DAMVIQNPRYQVTQFGKPVTLSCSQTLNHNVMYWYQQKSSQAPKLLFHYYDKDFNNEADTPDNFQSRRPNTSFCFLDIRSPGLGDTAMYLCATSRGGTGYETPYEQYFGPGTRLTVT.